This T cell receptor beta chain came from a study of T cells in Graves' hyperthyroidism and ophthalmopathy. It was RNA transcripts that yielded the amplified TCR beta CDR3 regions. During a first-round RT-PCR of the TCR CDR3, the HTBI primer set was used. TCRdb reprocessed the multiplex PCR reads with MiXCR, giving one entry per CDR3 protein. The sample yields just under 750,000 distinct CDR3 sequences, just over 35% seen once. Many counts were recorded for this clonotype. The receptor was derived from a woman aged 40 to 50 with Graves' hyperthyroidism. Sequencing was performed on blood.

In DNA, the CDR3 is TGTGCCAGCTGCGAACAGGGGGCTTATGGCTACACCTTC. Protein product: CASCEQGAYGYTF. The V call is TRBV2, the J call TRBJ1-2, with 9 bases aligning to TRBD1. The junction had 6 bases not matched to a gene; V was cut back by 8 bases and J by 5 bases. The CDR3 is 13 residues long. Germline assignment: CDR1 SNHLY and CDR2 FYNNEI. Complete variable domain (other parts from reference TRBV2 and TRBJ1-2): EPEVTQTPSHQVTQMGQEVILRCVPISNHLYFYWYRQILGQKVEFLVSFYNNEISEKSEIFDDQFSVERPDGSNFTLKIRSTKLEDSAMYFCASCEQGAYGYTFGSGTRLTVV.